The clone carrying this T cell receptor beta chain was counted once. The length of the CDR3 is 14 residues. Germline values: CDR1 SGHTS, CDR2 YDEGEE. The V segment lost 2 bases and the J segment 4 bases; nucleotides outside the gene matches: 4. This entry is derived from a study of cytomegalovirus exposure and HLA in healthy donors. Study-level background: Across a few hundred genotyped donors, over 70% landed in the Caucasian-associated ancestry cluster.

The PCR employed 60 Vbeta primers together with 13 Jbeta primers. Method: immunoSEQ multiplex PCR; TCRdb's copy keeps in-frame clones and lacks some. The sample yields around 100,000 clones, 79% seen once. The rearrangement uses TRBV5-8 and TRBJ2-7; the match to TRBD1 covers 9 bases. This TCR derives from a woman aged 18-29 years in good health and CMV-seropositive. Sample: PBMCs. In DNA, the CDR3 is TGTGCCAGCAGCTTAGGGACAGGGAGGTACGAGCAGTACTTC. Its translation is CASSLGTGRYEQYF.